This T cell receptor (beta chain) derives from a study of blood T cells in healthy people across ages. The study, taken as a whole, reports: A greater number of naive CD4+ cells and higher diversity distinguished long-lived donors from aged donors.

PCR was performed a second time for roughly 7 to 12 cycles using a sample-barcoded 5' primer and a J-beta primer mix. No fewer than 2.5 million CDR3-containing paired-end reads came from each sample. TCRdb itself ran the 5' RACE reads through MiXCR, one entry per CDR3 protein. The sample holds around 1,500,000 distinct CDR3 sequences, 28% seen once. About this clonotype: Its matching antigen is unknown.

Per the germline V gene, CDR1 is MDHEN and CDR2 is SYDVKM. This CDR3 has 14 residues. The ends were cut back, 5 bases at V and 4 bases at J, with 14 bases in the middle. This clonotype was sampled from a woman in her thirties in good health. Sequenced material: blood. This chain links TRBV28 with TRBJ2-5; D may be TRBD1 (5 bases). The CDR3 loop reads CASSLPRVAETQYF. The CDR3 coding sequence is TGTGCCAGCAGTCTACCCAGGGTTGCAGAGACCCAGTACTTC.